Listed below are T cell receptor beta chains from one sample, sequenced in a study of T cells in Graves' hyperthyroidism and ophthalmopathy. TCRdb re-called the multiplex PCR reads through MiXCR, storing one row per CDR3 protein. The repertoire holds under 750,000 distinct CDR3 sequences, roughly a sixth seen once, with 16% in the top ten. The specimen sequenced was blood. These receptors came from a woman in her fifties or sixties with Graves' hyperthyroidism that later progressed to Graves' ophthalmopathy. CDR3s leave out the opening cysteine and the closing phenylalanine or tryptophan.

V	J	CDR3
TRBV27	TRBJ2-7	ASSLRGLAGSYEQY
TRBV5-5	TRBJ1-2	ASSRWGGDGYT
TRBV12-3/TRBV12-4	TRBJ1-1	ASSRSKRDAF
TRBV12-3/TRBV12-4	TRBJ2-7	ASSFGTGAHYEQY
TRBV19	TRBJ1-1	ASSTIDSMNTEAF
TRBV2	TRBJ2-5	ASSVPLGEETQY
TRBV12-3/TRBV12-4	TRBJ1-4	ASSRTTPGEKLF
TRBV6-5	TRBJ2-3	ASSYSLAVPSTDTQY
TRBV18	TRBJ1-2	ASSPPYGGSFGYT
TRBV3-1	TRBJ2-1	ASSQVLSSYNEQF
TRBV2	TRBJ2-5	ASMIGLRGTKETQY
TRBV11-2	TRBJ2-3	ASSLGRDTYTDTQY
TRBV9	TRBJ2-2	ASSVGGGASGELF
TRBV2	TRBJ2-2	ASRADTNTGELF
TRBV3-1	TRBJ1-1	ASSHWTGITEAF
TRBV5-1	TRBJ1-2	ASSLADFYGYT
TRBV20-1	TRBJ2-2	SASPGQTTGELF
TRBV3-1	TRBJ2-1	ASSLKRASLSGEQF
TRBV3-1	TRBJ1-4	ASSQDLRGRTNEKLF
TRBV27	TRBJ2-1	ASSSGVNYNEQF
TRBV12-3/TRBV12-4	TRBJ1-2	ASRPRVLEGYT
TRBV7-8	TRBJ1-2	ASSLDGSAYGYT
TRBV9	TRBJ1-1	ASSHTDRGQRNTEAF
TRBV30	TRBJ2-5	AWSIHQETQY
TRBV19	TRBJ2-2	ASSHPLWGAAGELF
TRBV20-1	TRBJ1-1	SARDRSIFGITEAF
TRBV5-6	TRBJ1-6	ASSLRPTLGNSPLH
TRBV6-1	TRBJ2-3	ASCRDRDIDTQY
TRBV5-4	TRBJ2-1	ASSITGQGASGSYNEQF
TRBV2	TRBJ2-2	ASLPTFREAGELF
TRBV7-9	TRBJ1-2	TSAPGTKGSRGYT
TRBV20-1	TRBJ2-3	SARVGWANTDTQY
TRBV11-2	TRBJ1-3	ASSTPPGAGDNTIY
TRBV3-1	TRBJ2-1	ASSQLASGGFGEQF
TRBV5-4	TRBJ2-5	ASSHPDGETQY
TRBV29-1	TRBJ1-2	SVGTGGYGYT
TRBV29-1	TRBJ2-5	SVEEPAGTQY
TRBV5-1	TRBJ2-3	ASSSGPGVDTQY
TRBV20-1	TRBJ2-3	SAGQAGARTDTQY
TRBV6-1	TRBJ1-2	ASSPGQEYGYT